A single sample is the source of the 12 T cell receptor beta chains below, sequenced in a study of control samples from healthy donors and cancer patients. TCRdb's copy holds only in-frame clones and misses some; the assay was immunoSEQ multiplex PCR. The data show under 200,000 clones, 85% to 95% seen once. Sequenced: blood. The receptors originated from a woman in her thirties or forties in good health.

This chain connects TRBV5-1 to TRBJ2-5, with D possibly matching TRBD2 (6 bases). With 0 bases removed from V and 0 bases from J, the gap between germline ends came to 12 bases. This CDR3 has 16 amino acids. Germline V CDR1 and CDR2: SGHRS, YFSETQ. For the CDR3, the DNA is TGCGCCAGCAGCTTGGGTGTGGGGGGTAACCAAGAGACCCAGTACTTC. This sequence encodes CASSLGVGGNQETQYF.

V is TRBV27 and J is TRBJ2-7; 9 bases fit TRBD1. This CDR3 region has 17 residues. Germline CDR1 reads MNHEY; CDR2 reads SMNVEV (reference sequence). Germline trimming cut 5 bases from V and 3 bases from J; bases unmatched to any gene: 14. The CDR3: CASSPGQGLSLSYEQYF. CDR3 DNA: TGTGCCAGCAGTCCGGGACAGGGTTTGTCCCTTAGCTACGAGCAGTACTTC.

V and J are TRBV6-5 and TRBJ1-1, with D uncertain. Looked up from germline, CDR1 is MNHEY and CDR2 is SVGAGI. V was clipped by 6 bases and J by 0 bases, with 11 bases between them. The CDR3 has 14 amino acids. CDR3: CASSPTGMNTEAFF. The DNA of the CDR3 is TGTGCCAGCAGCCCCACCGGGATGAACACTGAAGCTTTCTTT.

This clone was seen just once. The chain recombines TRBV7-2 with TRBJ1-1; D may be TRBD1 (5 bases). This CDR3 contains 16 residues. Germline V lookup: CDR1 SGHTA, CDR2 FQGNSA. Trimming took 1 base from V and 4 from J, leaving 16 bases between them. The CDR3: CASSLENPGIGTEAFF. Here the CDR3 DNA reads TGTGCCAGCAGCTTAGAAAATCCAGGGATCGGCACTGAAGCTTTCTTT.

The CDR3 sequence is CASSWGGGRNYEQYF. Written as DNA, the CDR3 is TGCGCCAGCAGCTGGGGCGGGGGGCGGAATTACGAGCAGTACTTC. The genes are TRBV5-1 and TRBJ2-7; TRBD2 agrees at 8 bases. The CDR3 covers 15 residues. Germline loops: CDR1 SGHRS, CDR2 YFSETQ. Trimming took 3 bases from V and 4 from J; bases not matched to a gene: 9.

The chain uses TRBV3-1 (or the pseudogene TRBV3-2) and TRBJ2-1; the match to TRBD2 covers 11 bases. The CDR3 is 15 residues long. Germline assignment: CDR1 LGHDT and CDR2 YNNKEL (reference sequence). With V trimmed by 3 bases and J by 7 bases, 5 bases remained unmatched. CDR3 amino acids: CASSQLAGGPNEQFF. In nucleotides, the CDR3 is TGTGCCAGCAGCCAGTTAGCGGGAGGGCCGAATGAGCAGTTCTTC.

Here the CDR3 reads CASSLGRRGYTF. The CDR3 nucleotides read TGTGCCAGCAGCTTAGGGCGGAGAGGCTACACCTTC. V and J are TRBV5-4 and TRBJ1-2; no reliable D call. V gave up 2 bases and J gave up 8 bases, with 10 bases separating them. The V gene's germline CDR1 is SGHNT and CDR2 YYREEE (reference sequence). CDR3 size: 12 residues.

The chain combines TRBV4-3 with TRBJ1-2; 8 bases match TRBD1. Germline values: CDR1 LGHNA, CDR2 YSLEER. The CDR3 has 14 amino acids. The junction had 9 bases not matched to a gene; V was cut back by 3 bases and J by 9 bases. The CDR3 loop is CASSQEGDRWSYTF. The CDR3 DNA follows: TGCGCCAGCAGCCAGGAAGGGGACAGGTGGAGCTACACCTTC.

This clone was observed a handful of times. V usage is TRBV12-3 or TRBV12-4 and J usage is TRBJ1-5; no clear D. Trimming took 4 bases from V and 9 from J, leaving 10 bases between them. This CDR3 comprises 12 residues. In nucleotides, the CDR3 is TGTGCCAGCAGTTCCTCCTTCGGGCCCCAGCATTTT. Protein sequence: CASSSSFGPQHF.

This chain joins TRBV30 and TRBJ1-1; D gene ambiguous. CDR1 GTSNPN and CDR2 SVGIG come from the germline V gene (reference sequence). This CDR3 spans 14 amino acids. The V gene lost 8 bases and the J gene lost 0 bases, with 16 bases spanning the gap. The CDR3 spells CATQSRKLNTEAFF. DNA of the CDR3: TGTGCCACCCAAAGTAGGAAGTTGAACACTGAAGCTTTCTTT.

This chain joins TRBV5-1 and TRBJ2-1; weak D call: TRBD1 (5 bases). The germline V gene has CDR1 SGHRS and CDR2 YFSETQ. The ends were cut back, 0 bases at V and 3 bases at J, with 10 bases in the middle. The CDR3 runs to 15 residues. In nucleotides, the CDR3 is TGCGCCAGCAGCTTGGAGGGGTTTTTCTACAATGAGCAGTTCTTC. This encodes CASSLEGFFYNEQFF.

The chain employs TRBV7-2 and TRBJ1-2; TRBD1 might be the D (5 bases). The CDR3 totals 16 residues. The ends were cut back, 2 bases at V and 1 base at J, with 14 bases in the middle. Germline assignment: CDR1 SGHTA and CDR2 FQGNSA. Here the CDR3 reads CASSLLSTRGNYGYTF. The DNA for the CDR3 is TGTGCCAGCAGCTTACTTTCTACTAGGGGTAACTATGGCTACACCTTC.